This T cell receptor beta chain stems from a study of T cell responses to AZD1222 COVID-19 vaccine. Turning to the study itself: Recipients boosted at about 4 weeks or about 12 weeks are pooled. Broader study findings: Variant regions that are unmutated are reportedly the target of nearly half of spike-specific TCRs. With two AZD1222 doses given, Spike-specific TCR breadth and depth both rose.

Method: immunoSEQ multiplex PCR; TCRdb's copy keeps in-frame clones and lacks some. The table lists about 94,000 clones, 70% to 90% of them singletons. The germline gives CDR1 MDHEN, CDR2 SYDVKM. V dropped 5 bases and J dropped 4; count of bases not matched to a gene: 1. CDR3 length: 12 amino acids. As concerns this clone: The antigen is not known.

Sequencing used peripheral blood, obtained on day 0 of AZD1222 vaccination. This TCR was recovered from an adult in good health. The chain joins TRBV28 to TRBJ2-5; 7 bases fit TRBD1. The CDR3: CASSTGVETQYF. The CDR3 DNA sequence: TGTGCCAGCAGTACAGGGGTAGAGACCCAGTACTTC.